The entry below describes one T cell receptor beta chain. Its antigen is undetermined. Additional DNA sequences in this sample encode the identical CDR3. Several immunoSEQ plates held equal portions of the genomic DNA taken from each subset. Only in-frame clones appear in the TCRdb table, and some are missing; sequencing was by immunoSEQ multiplex PCR. The sample lists 1.6 million or so clones; less than 99% were seen once. This sample is drawn from a study of shared clonotypes between healthy human individuals. On the study more broadly: Per donor, CD8 memory used one plate, CD8 naive used two, CD4 memory used three and CD4 naive used three.

The donors, all of them Caucasian adults, lived in Nashville, Tennessee. General study findings and limits: It was the non-shared clonotypes that had lower generation probabilities than clonotypes shared by all four donors.

CDR3 length: 15 residues. Trimming cost V 0 bases and J 2 bases; bases outside gene matches: 2. The germline CDR1 and CDR2 sequences are SGHTA and FQGTGA. This clonotype was obtained from a man younger than 40 in good health. The sample taken for sequencing was naive CD4+ T cells sorted from blood. Specified subset: CD45RA+ positively selected. The chain joins TRBV7-3 to TRBJ2-7; 9 bases line up with TRBD1. CDR3 coding DNA: TGTGCCAGCAGCTTAACCGGGACAGGGACCTACGAGCAGTACTTC. Encoded protein: CASSLTGTGTYEQYF.